This T cell receptor beta chain was captured by sequencing in a study of T cell responses to AZD1222 COVID-19 vaccine. Study-wide findings and caveats: Seropositivity was recorded at baseline in only 5 or 6 AZD1222 recipients. In a largely white British group with more females than males, clonal diversity was possibly underestimated. Variant regions that are unmutated are reportedly the target of nearly half of spike-specific TCRs. The study found vaccine-associated CD4 TCRs spanning spike, dominant at 160-218 and 743-854.

CDR1 is ENHRY, CDR2 SYGVKD, per germline. V lost 7 bases and J 5 bases, leaving 14 bases between the germline ends. CDR3 length: 13 residues. Profiled with immunoSEQ multiplex PCR; TCRdb holds only in-frame clones, not every one. The sample shows 250,000 to 300,000 clones, 85% to 95% of them seen only once. About this clone itself: The antigen remains unidentified.

This receptor was obtained from an adult who received the AZD1222 COVID-19 vaccine. The J gene is TRBJ1-2, the V gene TRBV10-3; D is unresolved. Sequenced material: peripheral blood, taken 28 days after the second AZD1222 dose. CDR3 amino acids: CAITPEGWYGYTF. The CDR3 DNA follows: TGTGCCATCACCCCAGAGGGTTGGTATGGCTACACCTTC.